The 27 T cell receptor beta chains reported below all come from one sample, sequenced in a study of glioma-infiltrating T cells after dendritic cell vaccination. Sequencing was performed with immunoSEQ multiplex PCR; in TCRdb, only in-frame clones are kept and a portion is missing. The sample includes 50,000 to 75,000 clones, over 65% of them seen just once. The time point: after dendritic cell vaccination, including at tumor progression/relapse. The sample was blood, taken after dendritic cell vaccination. The source of these receptors is a human donor with glioblastoma.

This clone is labeled medium-sized. J is TRBJ1-5 and V is TRBV13, with D maybe TRBD1 (5 bases). This CDR3 comprises 14 residues. The germline V and J ends were trimmed by 6 bases and 4 bases, with 13 bases remaining between them. Germline CDR1 PRHDT, CDR2 FYEKMQ (reference sequence). The CDR3 DNA follows: TGTGCCAGCAGGCAAAGCGACAGTAATCAGCCCCAGCATTTT. Encoded protein: CASRQSDSNQPQHF.

The chain joins TRBV27 to TRBJ1-3, with D perhaps matching TRBD1 (5 bases). From germline, CDR1 is MNHEY and CDR2 SMNVEV (reference sequence). Trimming shortened V by 6 bases and J by 0 bases, and 15 bases separated the two germline ends. This CDR3 has 16 residues. The CDR3 is CASRGPGPLSGNTIYF. The CDR3 nucleotides are TGTGCCAGCAGGGGGCCCGGACCGCTCTCTGGAAACACCATATATTTT.

The gene calls are TRBV28 and TRBJ1-5; TRBD1 agrees at 12 bases. Germline trimming cut 6 bases from V and 3 bases from J; bases unmatched to any gene: 12. Germline V CDR1 and CDR2: MDHEN, SYDVKM. This CDR3 spans 18 amino acids. The CDR3 loop reads CASRGTGTGGFVNQPQHF. CDR3 sequence (DNA): TGTGCCAGCAGAGGAACCGGGACAGGGGGCTTCGTCAATCAGCCCCAGCATTTT.

The J gene is TRBJ2-2, the V gene TRBV19, with D maybe TRBD2 (6 bases). The CDR3 is made up of 15 amino acids. Germline V lookup: CDR1 LNHDA, CDR2 SQIVND (reference sequence). The V end lost 8 bases, the J end lost 2 bases, and 15 bases lay between the germline ends. Here the CDR3 DNA reads TGTGCCAGTGAGTCGTGGCGGGGTAACACCGGGGAGCTGTTTTTT. Its translation is CASESWRGNTGELFF.

The chain carries TRBV5-6 and TRBJ2-5; the D gene is possibly TRBD2 (6 bases). This CDR3 contains 15 residues. Germline V gene sequence: CDR1 SGHDT, CDR2 YYEEEE. V lost 4 bases and J 7 bases, leaving 20 bases between the germline ends. The CDR3 protein is CASSLVRHGGGTQYF. The CDR3 coding sequence is TGTGCCAGCAGCCTTGTCCGACACGGGGGAGGGACCCAGTACTTC.

This chain links TRBV4-2 with TRBJ2-7; 8 bases fit TRBD1. The CDR3 contains 16 residues. V lost 2 bases and J lost 6; bases outside the gene matches: 12. Germline V gene sequence: CDR1 LGHNA, CDR2 YNFKEQ. The CDR3 DNA follows: TGTGCCAGCAGCCAATACAGGGGGGATCGGAGGCTCGAGCAGTACTTC. It encodes CASSQYRGDRRLEQYF.

The chain links TRBV27 to TRBJ1-6; no definite D call. This CDR3 is 18 amino acids long. The V and J ends lost 1 base and 7 bases respectively, with 20 bases between them. Germline CDR1 MNHEY, CDR2 SMNVEV (reference sequence). DNA for the CDR3: TGTGCCAGCAGTTTATACCCCAATATCCCGGGTTTGAATTCACCCCTCCACTTT. It is translated as CASSLYPNIPGLNSPLHF.

The J gene is TRBJ2-1, the V gene TRBV7-8; D is ambiguous. Germline assignment: CDR1 SGHVS and CDR2 FQNEAQ. This CDR3 has 18 amino acids. Trimming took off 5 bases at V and 6 bases at J, with 26 bases between the two ends. The CDR3 spells CASSTAQLQTAISNEQFF. The DNA for the CDR3 is TGTGCCAGCAGCACCGCCCAACTTCAGACTGCGATTAGCAATGAGCAGTTCTTC.

The genes are TRBV5-4 and TRBJ2-7; weak D call: TRBD1 (6 bases). The V end lost 0 bases, the J end lost 1 base, and 11 bases lay between the germline ends. This CDR3 is built from 15 residues. Looked up from germline, CDR1 is SGHNT and CDR2 is YYREEE (reference sequence). The CDR3: CASSLEQGRSYEQYF. The CDR3 DNA reads TGTGCCAGCAGCTTGGAACAGGGAAGATCCTACGAGCAGTACTTC.

This clone was detected a few times. CDR3 sequence (DNA): TGTGCCATCAGTGAGTCCATGCAAGGGGCTAACTATGGCTACACCTTC. It yields the protein CAISESMQGANYGYTF. This rearrangement joins TRBV10-3 to TRBJ1-2; perhaps TRBD1 as D (5 bases). In germline, CDR1 is ENHRY, CDR2 SYGVKD. The CDR3 runs to 16 residues. Trimming took 0 bases from V and 0 from J, leaving 11 bases between them.

The J gene is TRBJ2-3, the V gene TRBV19; 16 bases fit TRBD2. Germline CDR1 and CDR2: LNHDA and SQIVND (reference sequence). The CDR3 is 21 amino acids. Trimming took 0 bases from V and 4 from J; bases not matched to a gene: 13. Written as DNA, the CDR3 is TGTGCCAGTAGTATAGATCATCTGGGACTAGCGGGGGGGCCAGGTTCAGATACGCAGTATTTT. It encodes CASSIDHLGLAGGPGSDTQYF.

This clone was picked up a small number of times. This sample also contains other DNA sequences that code for the same CDR3. The J gene is TRBJ1-2, the V gene TRBV18; D call uncertain. Germline CDR1 is KGHSH and CDR2 is LQKENI. This CDR3 has 13 amino acids. Trimming removed 3 bases at V and 0 bases at J, with 5 bases between. CDR3 region: CASSPAANYGYTF. The DNA of the CDR3 is TGTGCCAGCTCACCGGCAGCTAACTATGGCTACACCTTC.

V is TRBV28 and J is TRBJ2-7; 10 bases map to TRBD1. CDR1 and CDR2 (germline): MDHEN, SYDVKM. The CDR3 consists of 15 residues. V was pared by 6 bases and J by 5 bases, with 10 bases of the junction left unmatched. The CDR3 protein is CASSGPGTGEDEQYF. Written as DNA, the CDR3 is TGTGCCAGCAGCGGACCCGGGACAGGGGAGGACGAGCAGTACTTC.

In this sample, this clone turned up once. This sequence joins TRBV4-1 and TRBJ2-3; 14 bases map to TRBD2. The CDR3 spans 19 residues. Germline assignment: CDR1 MGHRA and CDR2 YSYEKL. Trimming removed 0 bases from V and 5 bases from J; junction bases left unmatched: 10. Written as DNA, the CDR3 is TGCGCCAGCAGCCAAGATCACGGACTAGCGGGGGGCCAGGGAGATACGCAGTATTTT. This encodes CASSQDHGLAGGQGDTQYF.

This rearrangement joins TRBV5-6 to TRBJ2-3; D is uncertain. The V end was cut by 3 bases, the J end by 6 bases, with 11 bases between. Germline CDR1 is SGHDT and CDR2 is YYEEEE. This CDR3 region has 13 residues. CDR3 bases: TGTGCCAGCAGCTCCACGACATTGGATACGCAGTATTTT. It specifies CASSSTTLDTQYF.

The chain recombines TRBV19 with TRBJ2-5; D remains unclear. V gave up 1 base and J gave up 6 bases, with 9 bases separating them. The germline gives CDR1 LNHDA, CDR2 SQIVND (reference sequence). There are 13 residues in the CDR3. The CDR3 spells CASSIGSRKTQYF. In nucleotides, the CDR3 is TGTGCCAGTAGTATAGGGAGTAGGAAGACCCAGTACTTC.

The gene calls are TRBV27 and TRBJ2-2; TRBD1 aligns across 7 bases. The trim removed 5 bases at V and 0 bases at J, leaving 6 bases unmatched. Germline CDR1 and CDR2: MNHEY and SMNVEV (reference sequence). The CDR3 spans 16 residues. The DNA for the CDR3 is TGTGCCAGCAGTCCAGGGGGAATTCCGAACACCGGGGAGCTGTTTTTT. This codes for CASSPGGIPNTGELFF.

The genes are TRBV4-1 and TRBJ2-1; a possible D gene is TRBD2 (7 bases). CDR1 MGHRA and CDR2 YSYEKL come from the germline V gene. Trimming removed 3 bases from V and 5 bases from J, with 17 bases in between. This CDR3 region has 16 residues. Here the CDR3 reads CASSHPGGGVDNEQFF. The CDR3 region has the DNA TGCGCCAGCAGCCACCCAGGCGGGGGCGTTGACAATGAGCAGTTCTTC.

This chain links TRBV27 with TRBJ2-1; 9 nucleotides line up with TRBD1. The CDR3 runs 14 residues. The V gene end was trimmed by 5 bases and the J gene end by 7 bases; junction bases not matched to a gene: 6. CDR1 is MNHEY, CDR2 SMNVEV, per germline (reference sequence). The CDR3 bases are TGTGCCAGCAGTCCGGACAGGGGATGGAATGAGCAGTTCTTC. It is translated as CASSPDRGWNEQFF.

The chain is built from TRBV29-1 and TRBJ2-3; D is ambiguous. V was cut by 4 bases and J by 0 bases, with 8 bases left in between. Looked up from germline, CDR1 is SQVTM and CDR2 is ANQGSEA. This CDR3 is built from 13 residues. CDR3 loop: CSVVATSTDTQYF. CDR3 in DNA: TGCAGCGTTGTAGCTACTAGCACAGATACGCAGTATTTT.

The chain has TRBV27 and TRBJ2-7; D is uncertain. Germline V CDR1 and CDR2: MNHEY, SMNVEV (reference sequence). V gave up 2 bases and J gave up 4 bases, with 9 bases separating them. The CDR3 contains 13 residues. The DNA for the CDR3 is TGTGCCAGCAGTTTAGGATTCGGGTACGAGCAGTACTTC. It specifies CASSLGFGYEQYF.

The V gene is TRBV10-3, the J gene TRBJ2-7; 7 bases agree with TRBD2. V was pared by 5 bases and J by 3 bases, with 16 bases of the junction left unmatched. Germline lookup yields CDR1 ENHRY and CDR2 SYGVKD. The CDR3 runs 17 residues. As DNA, the CDR3 is TGTGCCATCAGTAGCGGGAACCGACAGTCGCCCTACTACGAGCAGTACTTC. Encoded protein: CAISSGNRQSPYYEQYF.

This clone was recorded once. The rearrangement uses TRBV2 and TRBJ2-2, with 8 bases fitting TRBD2. The germline V gene encodes CDR1 SNHLY and CDR2 FYNNEI. The V and J ends lost 7 bases and 7 bases, in that order; junction bases with no gene match: 11. This CDR3 has 15 amino acids. The CDR3 loop is CASMLSGGAVGELFF. The CDR3 region has the DNA TGTGCCAGCATGTTATCCGGGGGGGCGGTCGGGGAGCTGTTTTTT.

The chain has TRBV28 and TRBJ1-2, with 7 nucleotides matching TRBD1. CDR3 size: 16 residues. Unmatched junction bases numbered 14, after V lost 8 bases and J lost 2 bases. Looked up from germline, CDR1 is MDHEN and CDR2 is SYDVKM. In DNA, the CDR3 is TGTGCCAGCGAAGGATCGGCCGGGACAGCCAACTATGGCTACACCTTC. Amino acid sequence: CASEGSAGTANYGYTF.

A remark on this clone: Additional DNA sequences in this sample encode the identical CDR3. This rearrangement joins TRBV25-1 to TRBJ2-7; 8 nucleotides match TRBD2. Germline CDR1 is MGHDK and CDR2 is SYGVNS. The CDR3 spans 16 residues. V dropped 4 bases and J dropped 2; count of bases not matched to a gene: 10. The CDR3 bases are TGTGCCAGCAGTGTTGGGTCGCGGGGGGATACCTACGAGCAGTACTTC. This sequence encodes CASSVGSRGDTYEQYF.

The chain carries TRBV20-1 and TRBJ2-1, with 7 bases lining up with TRBD1. The CDR3 covers 11 residues. Germline loops: CDR1 DFQATT, CDR2 SNEGSKA (reference sequence). In nucleotides, the CDR3 is TGCAACACAGGGGCCTACAATGAGCAGTTCTTC. Translating it yields CNTGAYNEQFF.

The chain recombines TRBV5-6 with TRBJ1-2; 9 bases map to TRBD1. The CDR3 is 16 residues long. V was pared by 4 bases and J by 4 bases, with 11 bases of the junction left unmatched. Germline-derived CDR1 and CDR2 are SGHDT and YYEEEE. The CDR3 region has the DNA TGTGCCAGCAGCGCGGGACAGGGCATGGCTTTCTATGGCTACACCTTC. It translates to CASSAGQGMAFYGYTF.